This entry lists 31 T cell receptor beta chains sequenced from one sample in a study of tumor and adjacent non-tumor tissue in lung cancer. This sample's RNA came from whole unsorted tissue. The library came from three nested PCR rounds adapted from ARM-PCR protocols. TCRdb re-called the multiplex PCR reads with MiXCR, one entry per CDR3 protein. The sample lists roughly 140,000 distinct CDR3 sequences; roughly 66% were seen once. The sequencing input was lung tumor tissue. These receptors came from a man between 60 and 75 years old with small cell lung cancer.

A single count supports this clonotype. Relative to the germline gene, one junction end is altered; a read error may explain this. The chain has TRBV11-2 and TRBJ2-3; 10 nucleotides align to TRBD2. The length of the CDR3 is 16 residues. Germline values: CDR1 SGHAT, CDR2 FQNNGV. The CDR3 nucleotides read TGTGCCAGCAGCTTAGTGCGAGCGGGAGGGCCATATACGCAGTACTTT. Protein: CASSLVRAGGPYTQYF.

The V and J genes are TRBV5-4 and TRBJ1-4, with D possibly matching TRBD1 (6 bases). Germline-derived CDR1 and CDR2 are SGHNT and YYREEE (reference sequence). The V and J ends lost 2 bases and 8 bases respectively, with 13 bases between them. CDR3 length equals 14 residues. The CDR3 coding sequence is TGTGCCAGCAGCTTTAACAGGGCAGGGGAAAAACTGTTTTTT. Amino acids: CASSFNRAGEKLFF.

With respect to this clonotype: A read error may produce the germline difference seen at one junction end. The chain couples TRBV2 to TRBJ1-2; D might be TRBD1 (5 bases). CDR3 length: 13 amino acids. The germline V gene has CDR1 SNHLY and CDR2 FYNNEI. The CDR3 DNA is TGTGCCGGCAGGGTGCAGGTCGACTATGGCTACATCTTC. This sequence encodes CAGRVQVDYGYIF. Variable domain in full (rest from reference TRBV2 and TRBJ1-2): EPEVTQTPSHQVTQMGQEVILRCVPISNHLYFYWYRQILGQKVEFLVSFYNNEISEKSEIFDDQFSVERPDGSNFTLKIRSTKLEDSAMYFCAGRVQVDYGYIFGSGTRLTVV.

In this sample, this clonotype turned up a few times. The CDR3 carries no conserved terminal phenylalanine or tryptophan, so it likely arises from a read error. The rearrangement joins TRBV29-1 to TRBJ2-5; D ambiguous. The CDR3 has 12 amino acids. The germline gives CDR1 SQVTM, CDR2 ANQGSEA. Trimming took 5 bases from V and 4 from J, leaving 11 bases between them. The CDR3 coding sequence is TGCAGCGTTTGGATTTCTGGAGAGACCCAGTACTTA. It encodes CSVWISGETQYL.

This clonotype was seen ten or more times. This rearrangement joins TRBV28 to TRBJ1-2, with D unresolved. V lost 7 bases to trimming and J lost 3 bases, with 15 bases between them. This CDR3 is 14 amino acids long. From germline, CDR1 is MDHEN and CDR2 SYDVKM. CDR3 amino acids: CASNLAGFDYGYTF. Here the CDR3 DNA reads TGTGCCAGCAACTTGGCGGGTTTCGACTATGGCTACACCTTC.

The sample holds a few counts of this clonotype. A much larger clonotype is one base distant, so this may be a read error. The rearrangement uses TRBV6-1 and TRBJ2-3; TRBD1 aligns across 9 bases. Germline CDR1 and CDR2: MNHNS and SASEGT. CDR3 size: 15 residues. The CDR3 DNA reads as TGTTCCATCATCGACAGGGGGAGATACACAGATACGCAGTATTTT. Protein product: CSIIDRGRYTDTQYF.

Points on this clonotype: A read error may produce the germline difference seen at one junction end. The gene calls are TRBV6-1 and TRBJ2-2; tentative D call: TRBD2 (5 bases). The CDR3 consists of 14 residues. Germline CDR1 MNHNS, CDR2 SASEGT. CDR3 sequence reads: CASSVVEVAGELLF. CDR3 sequence (DNA): TGTGCCAGTAGTGTTGTGGAGGTCGCCGGGGAGCTGCTTTTT.

J is TRBJ2-7 and V is TRBV6-1; D unclear. CDR3 length: 13 residues. Germline V gives CDR1 MNHNS, CDR2 SASEGT. CDR3 in DNA: TGTGGCAGCAGTGATACGCGGCGAGTACGGCAGTACGTC. Protein product: CGSSDTRRVRQYV.

The V call is TRBV20-1, the J call TRBJ2-1, with no clear D. V lost 0 bases and J 1 base, leaving 7 bases between the germline ends. This CDR3 spans 14 amino acids. From germline, CDR1 is DFQATT and CDR2 SNEGSKA (reference sequence). This CDR3 is CSARDGPSYNEQFF. Written as DNA, the CDR3 is TGCAGTGCTAGAGACGGGCCGTCCTACAATGAGCAGTTCTTC.

As regards this clonotype: One end of the junction is discordant with germline, which a read error may explain. V and J are TRBV7-9 and TRBJ2-1, with 14 bases lining up with TRBD2. The germline gives CDR1 SEHNR, CDR2 FQNEAQ (reference sequence). The CDR3 has 20 amino acids. CDR3 protein: CASISNRGLAGGSSYDEQFF. CDR3 nucleotides: TGTGCCAGCATCTCAAATAGAGGACTAGCGGGGGGAAGCTCCTACGATGAGCAGTTCTTC.

This clonotype has just a few counts. Just one base apart from a much larger clone, this may be a read error. The chain is built from TRBV20-1 and TRBJ1-1, with 7 bases matching TRBD1. CDR3 length equals 13 residues. Germline lookup yields CDR1 DFQATT and CDR2 SNEGSKA (reference sequence). DNA of the CDR3: TGCAGTGCTTCCCAACCAGGGGGGCCTGAAGCTATCTTT. It yields the protein CSASQPGGPEAIF.

This clonotype was recorded only once. At one end the junction does not follow the germline gene, possibly because of a read error. This chain connects TRBV11-2 to TRBJ2-1; the D gene is possibly TRBD2 (5 bases). The germline gives CDR1 SGHAT, CDR2 FQNNGV. This CDR3 contains 13 residues. CDR3 bases: TGTGCCAGGAGCGGTGACCCGTCGGGTGAGCAATTCTTC. Its protein product is CARSGDPSGEQFF.

The V call is TRBV6-6, the J call TRBJ2-7, with D perhaps matching TRBD2 (7 bases). The CDR3 contains 13 residues. The germline V gene encodes CDR1 MNHNY and CDR2 SVGAGI (reference sequence). DNA of the CDR3: TGTACCAGCAGCAAGGGGGGGACCTACGAGCAGTACGTC. This sequence encodes CTSSKGGTYEQYV.

CDR3 sequence: CASSTEWGAEAFF. DNA for the CDR3: TGTGCCAGCAGCACTGAATGGGGGGCTGAAGCTTTCTTT. The chain recombines TRBV11-3 with TRBJ1-1, with D possibly TRBD1 on 5 matching bases. The CDR3 has 13 amino acids. The germline V and J ends were trimmed by 5 bases and 6 bases, with 13 bases remaining between them. CDR1 is SGHNT, CDR2 YENEEA, per germline.

This clonotype appeared a single time. One end of the junction is discordant with germline, which a read error may explain. This CDR3 reads CVTSGDTREAFF. CDR3 DNA: TGTGTCACCTCTGGGGACACCAGGGAAGCTTTCTTT. The V and J genes are TRBV24-1 and TRBJ1-1; the D gene is possibly TRBD1 (6 bases). Germline lookup yields CDR1 KGHDR and CDR2 SFDVKD. The CDR3 spans 12 residues.

The V and J genes are TRBV4-1 and TRBJ1-4; TRBD1 agrees at 9 bases. The CDR3 consists of 16 residues. Germline V gene sequence: CDR1 MGHRA, CDR2 YSYEKL. V dropped 3 bases and J dropped 5; count of bases not matched to a gene: 7. The CDR3 bases are TGCGCCAGCAGCCAGGACGCCGGGACAGGGAATGAAAAACTGTTTTTT. It encodes CASSQDAGTGNEKLFF.

This clonotype was counted a single time. It may be a read error: a sequence one base away is much more abundant. This CDR3 fails to terminate in the conserved phenylalanine or tryptophan, so it likely reflects a read error. The rearrangement uses TRBV20-1 and TRBJ1-2; 7 bases align to TRBD1. The CDR3 covers 13 residues. Germline V gene data show CDR1 as DFQATT and CDR2 as SNEGSKA (reference sequence). Trimming cost V 3 bases and J 5 bases; bases outside gene matches: 6. CDR3 in DNA: TGCAGTGCTAGGATGGACAGGAGATATGGCTACACCCTC. Amino acid sequence: CSARMDRRYGYTL.

This chain links TRBV5-1 with TRBJ2-3; D ambiguous. V gave up 4 bases and J gave up 1 base, with 16 bases separating them. This CDR3 comprises 16 residues. Per the germline V gene, CDR1 is SGHRS and CDR2 is YFSETQ. The CDR3 loop is CASSLAPTLRTDTQYF. CDR3 coding DNA: TGCGCCAGCAGCCTCGCCCCAACCTTGCGCACAGATACGCAGTATTTT.

With respect to this clonotype: The junction does not match germline at one end; this may be a read error. This rearrangement joins TRBV7-8 to TRBJ2-1; 8 nucleotides align to TRBD2. The CDR3 spans 16 residues. CDR1 and CDR2 from the germline V gene are SGHVS and FQNEAQ. The CDR3 DNA follows: TGTGCCAGCAGCATGAGACTAGCGTATTCCTACAATGGGCAGTTCTTC. Amino acid sequence: CASSMRLAYSYNGQFF.

Notes on this clonotype: With a much larger clone just one base away, this may be a read error. This chain joins TRBV20-1 and TRBJ2-3, with D unresolved. Germline V gene data show CDR1 as DFQATT and CDR2 as SNEGSKA (reference sequence). This CDR3 is 12 amino acids long. In DNA form, the CDR3 reads TGCAGTTCTAGTGGCCAGATAGATACGCAGTATTTT. It translates to CSSSGQIDTQYF.

The chain uses TRBV6-2 or TRBV6-3 and TRBJ2-4, with D perhaps TRBD1 (5 bases). The CDR3 runs to 17 residues. Germline V gene data show CDR1 as MNHEY and CDR2 as SVGEGT. V lost 7 bases and J 1 base, leaving 20 bases between the germline ends. This CDR3 reads CASTASVGVGAKNIQYF. The CDR3 nucleotides are TGTGCCAGCACCGCATCGGTAGGGGTAGGGGCCAAAAACATTCAGTACTTC.

About this clonotype: This may come from a read error, since a much larger clone is one base off. The chain combines TRBV6-1 with TRBJ2-5; a weak D match, TRBD2 (5 bases). The CDR3 sequence is 13 residues long. Germline V gene sequence: CDR1 MNHNS, CDR2 SASEGT. In nucleotides, the CDR3 is TGTGCCAGCTCCCCAAGTGGGAGAGAGACCCGGTACTTC. Encoded protein: CASSPSGRETRYF.

Regarding this clonotype: This may be a read error: a much more frequent sequence differs by one nucleotide. The CDR3 DNA reads TGTGCCAGCAGTCCTACAGGACCTAACTATGACTACACCTTC. Protein sequence: CASSPTGPNYDYTF. The chain couples TRBV12-3 or TRBV12-4 to TRBJ1-2, with D tentatively TRBD1 (5 bases). This CDR3 is built from 14 residues.

To note about this clonotype: The junction differs from germline at one of its ends, possibly a read error. The rearrangement joins TRBV11-2 to TRBJ2-6, with a tentative D call TRBD1 (5 bases). This CDR3 comprises 15 residues. Looked up from germline, CDR1 is SGHAT and CDR2 is FQNNGV. DNA for the CDR3: TGTGTCTGCAGCTTAGGGGCAGGTGGGGCCAACATCCTGACTTTC. As protein: CVCSLGAGGANILTF.

This clonotype has more than one count but fewer than ten. V and J are TRBV14 and TRBJ2-3, with D possibly TRBD2 on 6 matching bases. With 6 bases removed from V and 1 base from J, the gap between germline ends came to 11 bases. The germline V gene has CDR1 SGHDN and CDR2 FVKESK. CDR3 length: 14 residues. The CDR3 reads CASSRRERTDTQYF. The CDR3 nucleotides are TGTGCCAGCAGTAGGAGGGAACGCACAGATACGCAGTATTTT.

The chain combines TRBV2 with TRBJ1-1, with D possibly being TRBD1 (6 bases). Germline CDR1 reads SNHLY; CDR2 reads FYNNEI. Trimming shortened V by 8 bases and J by 5 bases, and 15 bases separated the two germline ends. This CDR3 spans 13 amino acids. As DNA, the CDR3 is TGTGCCAGCGCCAACAGGGAGGTTACTGAAGCTTTCTTT. Protein sequence: CASANREVTEAFF.

Worth noting for this clonotype: A read error may be the cause here, since a much bigger clone is one base away. The chain carries TRBV20-1 and TRBJ2-6; D uncertain. The CDR3 has 14 amino acids. Germline-derived CDR1 and CDR2 are DFQATT and SNEGSKA (reference sequence). CDR3 region: CSAGESSGANVLTF. In nucleotides, the CDR3 is TGCAGTGCTGGAGAGTCCTCAGGGGCCAACGTCCTGACTTTC.

The CDR3 loop reads CTSSLDAGGSEQYV. Written as DNA, the CDR3 is TGTACCAGCAGCTTAGATGCCGGGGGCAGCGAGCAGTACGTC. This chain connects TRBV11-2 to TRBJ2-7; D may correspond to TRBD1 or TRBD2 (6 bases each). The CDR3 loop spans 14 amino acids. Germline values: CDR1 SGHAT, CDR2 FQNNGV.

The V call is TRBV12-5, the J call TRBJ2-5; D possibly matches TRBD1 or TRBD2 (6 bases each). V shed 5 bases and J shed 5 bases, with 24 bases lying between them. The germline gives CDR1 LGHNT, CDR2 FRNRAP. The CDR3 spans 17 residues. The DNA of the CDR3 is TGTGCTAGTGGTCAAGGGGGGCTAGTGGTGTTACGGGAGACCCAGTACTTC. Amino acid sequence: CASGQGGLVVLRETQYF.

This clonotype was counted at least ten times. The chain links TRBV6-6 to TRBJ2-2, with D maybe TRBD1 (6 bases). Germline V lookup: CDR1 MNHNY, CDR2 SVGAGI (reference sequence). V was shortened by 2 bases and J by 0 bases, with 16 bases between the two germline ends. CDR3 length: 18 amino acids. CDR3 DNA sequence: TGTGCCAGCAGTTACAGCAGGGGATCTAATCCGAACACCGGGGAGCTGTTTTTT. Translation: CASSYSRGSNPNTGELFF.

This clonotype was seen ten or more times. V and J are TRBV5-1 and TRBJ2-1; D may be TRBD2 (6 bases). Trimming left V 0 bases short and J 2 bases short, with 9 bases between. This CDR3 region has 15 residues. CDR1 SGHRS and CDR2 YFSETQ come from the germline V gene. The chain's CDR3 is CASSLGSSAYNEQFF. As DNA, the CDR3 is TGCGCCAGCAGCTTGGGATCTAGCGCCTACAATGAGCAGTTCTTC.